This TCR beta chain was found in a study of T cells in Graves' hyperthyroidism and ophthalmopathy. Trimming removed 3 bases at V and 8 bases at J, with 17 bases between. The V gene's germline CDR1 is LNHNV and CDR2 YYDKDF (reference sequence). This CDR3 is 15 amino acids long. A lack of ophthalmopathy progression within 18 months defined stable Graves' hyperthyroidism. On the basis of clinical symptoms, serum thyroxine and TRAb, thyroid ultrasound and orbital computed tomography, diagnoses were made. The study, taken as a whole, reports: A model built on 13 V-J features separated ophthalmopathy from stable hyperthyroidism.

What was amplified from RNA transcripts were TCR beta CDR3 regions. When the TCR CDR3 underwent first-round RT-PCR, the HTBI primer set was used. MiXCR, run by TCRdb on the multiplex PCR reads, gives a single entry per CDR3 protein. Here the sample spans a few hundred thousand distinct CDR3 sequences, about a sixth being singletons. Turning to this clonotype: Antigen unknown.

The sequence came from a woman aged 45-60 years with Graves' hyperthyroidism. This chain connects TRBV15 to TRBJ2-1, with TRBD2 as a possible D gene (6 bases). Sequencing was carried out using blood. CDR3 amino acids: CATSSQHLAGHEQFF. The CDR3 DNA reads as TGTGCCACCAGCAGCCAACATCTGGCGGGGCATGAGCAGTTCTTC.